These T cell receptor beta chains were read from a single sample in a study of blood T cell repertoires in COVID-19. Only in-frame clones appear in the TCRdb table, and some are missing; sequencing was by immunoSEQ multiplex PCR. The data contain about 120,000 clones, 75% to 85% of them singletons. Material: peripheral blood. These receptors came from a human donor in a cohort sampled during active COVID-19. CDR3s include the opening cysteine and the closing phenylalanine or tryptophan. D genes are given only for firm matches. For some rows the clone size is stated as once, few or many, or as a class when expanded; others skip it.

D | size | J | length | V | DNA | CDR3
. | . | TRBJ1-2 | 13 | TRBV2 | TGTGCCAGCAGTGGCCCGACTCGGGATGGCTACACCTTC | CASSGPTRDGYTF
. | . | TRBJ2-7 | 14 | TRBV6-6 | TGTGCCAGCAGTTACTCGAGTGGGGGCAACGAGCAGTACTTC | CASSYSSGGNEQYF
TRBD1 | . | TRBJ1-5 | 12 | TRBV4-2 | TGTGCCAGCGGGACAGGGCTCCAGCCCCAGCATTTT | CASGTGLQPQHF
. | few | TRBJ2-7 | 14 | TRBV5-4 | TGTGCCAGCAGCCCAGGATTAATTGCCTACGAGCAGTACTTC | CASSPGLIAYEQYF
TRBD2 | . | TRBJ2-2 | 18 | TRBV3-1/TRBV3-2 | TGTGCCAGCAGCCCTGGACTAGCGGGGGGGATAAACTCCGGGGAGCTGTTTTTT | CASSPGLAGGINSGELFF
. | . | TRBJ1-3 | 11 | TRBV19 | TGTGCCAGTAGTTCTCGAAACACCATATATTTT | CASSSRNTIYF
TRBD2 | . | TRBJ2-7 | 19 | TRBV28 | TGTGCCAGCAGTTTACTTACGAAACCAGCGGGAGGGCCCTCCGACGAGCAGTACTTC | CASSLLTKPAGGPSDEQYF
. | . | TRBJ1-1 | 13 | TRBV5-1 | TGCGCCAGCGCCAGGGTGGGGGGCACTGAAGCTTTCTTT | CASARVGGTEAFF
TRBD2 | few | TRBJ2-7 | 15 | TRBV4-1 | TGCGCCAGCAGCCATGGAACTAGCGGGGGTTACGAGCAGTACTTC | CASSHGTSGGYEQYF
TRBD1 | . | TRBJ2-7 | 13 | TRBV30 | TGTGCCTGGAGCTGGGGACAGGTCTACGAGCAGTACTTC | CAWSWGQVYEQYF
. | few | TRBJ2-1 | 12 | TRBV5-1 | TGCGCCAGCAAAGACAGTTACAATGAGCAGTTCTTC | CASKDSYNEQFF
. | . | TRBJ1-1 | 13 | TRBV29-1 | TGCAGCGTTGGGACAGCTCCTTTAGCTGAAGCTTTCTTT | CSVGTAPLAEAFF
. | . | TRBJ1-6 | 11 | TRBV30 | TGTGCCTGGGCCCAGGGTCCACCCCTCCACTTT | CAWAQGPPLHF
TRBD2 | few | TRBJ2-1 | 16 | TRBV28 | TGTGCCAGCACAACCGCTGGCGGGAGCTCCTACAATGAGCAGTTCTTC | CASTTAGGSSYNEQFF
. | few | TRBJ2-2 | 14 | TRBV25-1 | TGTGCCAGCAGTGTGGGCAGGCTGACCGGGGAGCTGTTTTTT | CASSVGRLTGELFF
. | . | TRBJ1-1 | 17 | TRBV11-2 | TGTGCCAGCAGCCTGCAACGGGGATACAGGGAATACACTGAAGCTTTCTTT | CASSLQRGYREYTEAFF
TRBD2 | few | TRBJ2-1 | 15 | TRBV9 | TGTGCCAGCAGCGTAGACAGCGGGGTCTACAATGAGCAGTTCTTC | CASSVDSGVYNEQFF
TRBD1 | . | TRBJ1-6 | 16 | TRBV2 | TGTGCCAGCAGGATGCTCACGGGACAGGGGAATTCACCCCTCCACTTT | CASRMLTGQGNSPLHF
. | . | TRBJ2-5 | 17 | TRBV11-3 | TGTGCCAGCAGCATAGAATTTGTTTCCGGTTCCCGAGAGACCCAGTACTTC | CASSIEFVSGSRETQYF
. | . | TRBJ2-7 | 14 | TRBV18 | TGTGCCAGCTCGCCAAATCGCGGCGGCTACGAGCAGTACTTC | CASSPNRGGYEQYF
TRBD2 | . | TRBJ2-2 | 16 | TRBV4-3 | TGCGCCAGCAGCCAAGTGCTAGCGGGCCGCACCGGGGAGCTGTTTTTT | CASSQVLAGRTGELFF
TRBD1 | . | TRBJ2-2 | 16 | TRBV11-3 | TGTGCCAGCAGCCCTGGAAACGGACAGGGTGGCGGGGAGCTGTTTTTT | CASSPGNGQGGGELFF
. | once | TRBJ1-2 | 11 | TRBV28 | TGTGCCACGCGAACCGGCTATGGCTACACCTTC | CATRTGYGYTF